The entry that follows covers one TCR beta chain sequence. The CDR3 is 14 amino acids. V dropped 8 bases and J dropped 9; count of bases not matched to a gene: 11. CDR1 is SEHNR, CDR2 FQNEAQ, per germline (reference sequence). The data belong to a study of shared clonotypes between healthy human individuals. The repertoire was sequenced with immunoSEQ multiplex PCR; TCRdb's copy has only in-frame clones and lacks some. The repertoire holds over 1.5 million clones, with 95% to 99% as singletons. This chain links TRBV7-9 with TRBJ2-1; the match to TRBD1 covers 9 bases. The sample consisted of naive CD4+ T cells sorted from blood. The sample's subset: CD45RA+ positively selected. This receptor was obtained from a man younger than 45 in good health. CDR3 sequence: CASERTGEDGEQFF. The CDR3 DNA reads TGTGCCAGCGAACGGACAGGGGAGGACGGTGAGCAGTTCTTC. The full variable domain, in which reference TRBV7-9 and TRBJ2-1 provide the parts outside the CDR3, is DTGVSQNPRHKITKRGQNVTFRCDPISEHNRLYWYRQTLGQGPEFLTYFQNEAQLEKSRLLSDRFSAERPKGSFSTLEIQRTEQGDSAMYLCASERTGEDGEQFFGPGTRLTVL.